The present TCR beta chain was sequenced within a study of cytomegalovirus exposure and HLA in healthy donors. In the study overall: Within an early data release were around 87 million unique TCRs drawn from HLA-typed donors.

The CDR3 contains 12 residues. Trimming left V 3 bases short and J 2 bases short, with 5 bases between. The germline V gene has CDR1 MDHEN and CDR2 SYDVKM. In regard to this clone: Antigen specificity is unknown.

Study outcomes and limitations: Later analysis reportedly placed an Asian-associated ancestry cluster below the approximately 730-donor mean in N-insertions. DRB1 showed the most TCR associations and HLA-C the fewest in a later analysis, as rates varied by HLA locus. In a later analysis, several top co-occurrence clusters appeared linked to parvovirus B19, influenza, CMV and Epstein-Barr virus.

With 60 Vbeta and 13 Jbeta primers, the PCR was carried out. The method was immunoSEQ multiplex PCR; TCRdb's version includes in-frame clones alone and lacks a portion of them. Of some 95,000 clones listed, approximately 80% were seen once; the top ten hold over 3.5%. This chain connects TRBV28 to TRBJ2-7; D is ambiguous. The TCR sequence derives from a woman aged 40-49 years in good health and CMV-seropositive. Sequences were obtained from PBMCs. The CDR3 nucleotides read TGTGCCAGCAGTTTCCAGACCTACGAGCAGTACTTC. Amino acid sequence: CASSFQTYEQYF.